Here is one T cell receptor beta chain with its context. Its antigen is currently unknown. Method: immunoSEQ multiplex PCR; TCRdb's copy keeps in-frame clones and lacks some. Of about 48,000 clones detected, less than 90% appear once; the ten largest clones hold 15% to 20%. Alongside CTLA-4 blockade with ipilimumab, patients with chemo-refractory metastatic non-small-cell lung cancer received focal radiation. These data are taken from a study of radiotherapy plus CTLA-4 blockade in lung cancer. This CDR3 has 15 amino acids. The germline V and J ends were trimmed by 2 bases and 2 bases, with 12 bases remaining between them. Per germline, CDR1 PRHDT and CDR2 FYEKMQ (reference sequence). Study-wide results and limits: An expansion of tumor-derived TCR clones occurred in blood after radiotherapy plus ipilimumab. Best predicting response, reportedly, were early blood T cell clone dynamics, with interferon-beta.

The source of this sequence is a human donor with non-small cell lung cancer that progressed on radiotherapy plus ipilimumab. Some clones in this sample may be carry-over from other donors' samples. The chain uses TRBV13 and TRBJ1-2; weak D call: TRBD1 (5 bases). The starting material was peripheral blood, obtained from a patient treated with radiotherapy plus ipilimumab. CDR3 in amino acids: CASSLRAGLNYGYTF. Here the CDR3 DNA reads TGTGCCAGCAGCTTAAGGGCAGGGCTCAACTATGGCTACACCTTC.